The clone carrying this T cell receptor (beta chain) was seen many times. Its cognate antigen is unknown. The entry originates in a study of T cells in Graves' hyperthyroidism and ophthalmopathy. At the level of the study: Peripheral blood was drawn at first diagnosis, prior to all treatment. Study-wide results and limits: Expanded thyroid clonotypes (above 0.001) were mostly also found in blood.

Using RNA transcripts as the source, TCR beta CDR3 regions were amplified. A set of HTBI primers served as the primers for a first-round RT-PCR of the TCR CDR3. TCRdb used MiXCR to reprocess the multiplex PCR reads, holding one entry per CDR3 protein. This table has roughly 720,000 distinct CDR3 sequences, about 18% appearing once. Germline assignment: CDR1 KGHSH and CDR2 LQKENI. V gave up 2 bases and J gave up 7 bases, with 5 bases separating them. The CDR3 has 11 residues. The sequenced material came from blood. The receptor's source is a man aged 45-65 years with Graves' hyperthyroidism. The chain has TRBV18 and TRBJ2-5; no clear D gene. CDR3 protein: CASSPDRTQYF. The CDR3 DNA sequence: TGTGCCAGCTCACCAGATCGGACCCAGTACTTC.